The sequence of this TCR beta chain was determined in a study of CD8 T cells in Susac syndrome. This CDR3 contains 11 residues. V was cut by 8 bases and J by 5 bases, with 9 bases left in between. Germline V gene data show CDR1 as DFQATT and CDR2 as SNEGSKA (reference sequence). In blood CD8+ and CD4+ T cells, TCR beta underwent sequencing. The multiple sclerosis controls were treatment-naive patients with relapsing-remitting disease that was stable or active. Negative isolation was used for CD8+ and CD4+ T cells and FACS enrichment for TEMRA cells. The RNA input was 0.5 to 1 ug, and it was reverse transcribed with random hexamers. TCRdb independently ran MiXCR on the immunoSEQ multiplex PCR reads; one entry per CDR3 protein. This table has some 140,000 distinct CDR3 sequences, under 95% appearing once.

The sample was CD8+ T cells from PBMCs. This clonotype originated in a human donor with multiple sclerosis. This chain uses TRBV20-1 with TRBJ1-4, with D maybe TRBD1 (5 bases). Here the CDR3 reads CSSRGNEKLFF. CDR3 coding DNA: TGCAGTTCCCGGGGGAATGAAAAACTGTTTTTT.